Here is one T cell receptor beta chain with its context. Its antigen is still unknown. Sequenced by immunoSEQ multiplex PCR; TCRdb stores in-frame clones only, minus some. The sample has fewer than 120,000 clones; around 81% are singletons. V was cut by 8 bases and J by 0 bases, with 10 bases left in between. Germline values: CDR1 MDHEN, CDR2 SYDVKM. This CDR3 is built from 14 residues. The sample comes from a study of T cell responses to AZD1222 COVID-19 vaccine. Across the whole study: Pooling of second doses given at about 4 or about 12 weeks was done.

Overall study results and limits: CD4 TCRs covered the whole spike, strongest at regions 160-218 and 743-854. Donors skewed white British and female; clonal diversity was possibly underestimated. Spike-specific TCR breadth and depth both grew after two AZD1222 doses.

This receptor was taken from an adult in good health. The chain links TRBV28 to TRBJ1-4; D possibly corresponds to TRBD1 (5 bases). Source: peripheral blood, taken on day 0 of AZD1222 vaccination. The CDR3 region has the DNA TGTGCCAGCTGCCCGGACACAACTAATGAAAAACTGTTTTTT. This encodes CASCPDTTNEKLFF.